This entry is about one TCR beta chain. These data originate in a study of shared clonotypes between healthy human individuals. Naive CD8 populations comprised CD45RO-negative cells positively selected for CCR7, excluding terminally differentiated effector memory CD45RA+ cells. Generated by immunoSEQ multiplex PCR, the TCRdb table keeps only in-frame clones and is missing some. The sample holds some 1,900,000 clones; about 95% are singletons and the top ten take around 1%. The TCR originated in a man between 18 and 29 years old in good health. Sequenced: naive CD8+ T cells sorted from blood.

In DNA form, the CDR3 reads TGTGCCGGGGCGCCCGGGGACCTCTACGAGCAGTACTTC. This gives the protein CAGAPGDLYEQYF. This chain uses TRBV10-3 with TRBJ2-7; D might be TRBD1 or TRBD2, each matching 5 bases. The CDR3 sequence is 13 residues long. V gave up 11 bases and J gave up 3 bases, with 17 bases separating them. Looked up from germline, CDR1 is ENHRY and CDR2 is SYGVKD.